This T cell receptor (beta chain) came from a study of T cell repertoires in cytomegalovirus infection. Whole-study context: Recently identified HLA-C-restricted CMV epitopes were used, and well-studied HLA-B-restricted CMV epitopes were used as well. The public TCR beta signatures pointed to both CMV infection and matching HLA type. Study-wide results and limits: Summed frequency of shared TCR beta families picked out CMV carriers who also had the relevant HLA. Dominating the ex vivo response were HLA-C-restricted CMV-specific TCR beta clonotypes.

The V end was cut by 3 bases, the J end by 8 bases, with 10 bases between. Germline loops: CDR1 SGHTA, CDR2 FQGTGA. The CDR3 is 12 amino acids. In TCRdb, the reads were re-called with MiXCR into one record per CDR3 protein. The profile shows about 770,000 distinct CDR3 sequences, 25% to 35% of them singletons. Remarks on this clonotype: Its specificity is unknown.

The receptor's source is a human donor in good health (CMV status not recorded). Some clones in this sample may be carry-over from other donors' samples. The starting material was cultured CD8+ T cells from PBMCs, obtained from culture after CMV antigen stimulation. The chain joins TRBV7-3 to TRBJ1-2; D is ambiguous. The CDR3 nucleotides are TGTGCCAGCAGCTTGGATAATCGGGGCTACACCTTC. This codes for CASSLDNRGYTF.